One sample yielded the 8 T cell receptor beta chains listed below, sequenced in a study of shared clonotypes between healthy human individuals. The assay was immunoSEQ multiplex PCR, and TCRdb's table has in-frame clones only and misses some. The sample yields about 710,000 clones, over 55% seen once. Input material: memory CD4+ T cells sorted from blood. Subset in this sample: CD45RA-negative fraction. These receptors all stem from a woman in her twenties or thirties in good health.

The chain carries TRBV5-1 and TRBJ2-1, with D perhaps matching TRBD1 (6 bases). The CDR3 runs to 13 residues. Germline loops: CDR1 SGHRS, CDR2 YFSETQ. Trimming cost V 2 bases and J 8 bases, with 11 bases left between them. CDR3 residues: CASSFQGSDEQFF. CDR3 nucleotide sequence: TGCGCCAGCAGCTTCCAGGGGTCGGATGAGCAGTTCTTC.

The chain joins TRBV5-1 to TRBJ2-5; 12 bases are a match to TRBD2. Germline loops: CDR1 SGHRS, CDR2 YFSETQ. Trimming cost V 7 bases and J 2 bases; bases outside gene matches: 6. The CDR3 is 15 amino acids. The CDR3 here is CASAGLAGPQETQYF. The DNA for the CDR3 is TGCGCCAGCGCAGGACTAGCGGGACCACAAGAGACCCAGTACTTC.

The chain is built from TRBV2 and TRBJ1-5, with TRBD1 identical over 7 bases. Looked up from germline, CDR1 is SNHLY and CDR2 is FYNNEI. Trimming cost V 6 bases and J 3 bases; bases outside gene matches: 5. This CDR3 region has 14 residues. The CDR3 bases are TGTGCCAGCAGGGAGACAGGGTTCAATCAGCCCCAGCATTTT. Protein sequence: CASRETGFNQPQHF. Using reference TRBV2 and TRBJ1-5 for the parts outside the CDR3, the full variable domain is EPEVTQTPSHQVTQMGQEVILRCVPISNHLYFYWYRQILGQKVEFLVSFYNNEISEKSEIFDDQFSVERPDGSNFTLKIRSTKLEDSAMYFCASRETGFNQPQHFGDGTRLSIL.

The chain combines TRBV11-2 with TRBJ2-7, with 9 nucleotides matching TRBD1. This CDR3 comprises 14 residues. The ends lost 4 bases at V and 1 base at J; junction bases unmatched: 2. CDR1 is SGHAT, CDR2 FQNNGV, per germline. The CDR3 loop is CASSSDRGSYEQYF. The DNA for the CDR3 is TGTGCCAGCAGCTCGGACAGGGGATCCTACGAGCAGTACTTC.

The genes are TRBV30 and TRBJ1-1; D ambiguous. The V end was cut by 3 bases, the J end by 4 bases, with 6 bases between. CDR1 and CDR2 (germline): GTSNPN, SVGIG (reference sequence). The CDR3 loop spans 11 amino acids. Here the CDR3 DNA reads TGTGCCTGGAGCGACTTCACTGAAGCTTTCTTT. Protein: CAWSDFTEAFF.

CDR3 region: CASSFPDRVKGYTF. The CDR3 nucleotides read TGTGCCAGCAGTTTCCCGGACAGGGTGAAGGGCTACACCTTC. V gene TRBV28 combines with J gene TRBJ1-2; 8 nucleotides align to TRBD1. J lost 8 bases, V lost 3 bases, and 8 bases had no gene match. The germline V gene encodes CDR1 MDHEN and CDR2 SYDVKM. This CDR3 has 14 amino acids.

As concerns this clone: A much larger clone differs from this one at a single base, so this may be a read error. The same CDR3 is also encoded by other DNA sequences in this sample. The chain uses TRBV11-1 and TRBJ2-1, with 12 bases matching TRBD2. Looked up from germline, CDR1 is SGHAT and CDR2 is FQDESV (reference sequence). V trimming: 5 bases; J trimming: 4 bases; junction bases outside the gene matches: 3. CDR3 length equals 15 residues. The chain's CDR3 is CASSRTSGTYNEQFF. CDR3 DNA sequence: TGTGCCAGCAGCCGGACTAGCGGGACTTACAATGAGCAGTTCTTC.

The chain uses TRBV5-1 and TRBJ1-1, with D possibly TRBD1 on 5 matching bases. The CDR3 has 18 residues. CDR1 is SGHRS and CDR2 is YFSETQ in the germline V gene. V was pared by 3 bases and J by 0 bases, with 21 bases between. The CDR3 DNA reads TGCGCCAGCAGCTCCCTGGCAGGAGGGCCAGGGATGAACACTGAAGCTTTCTTT. It is translated as CASSSLAGGPGMNTEAFF.